Listed below are T cell receptor beta chains from one sample, sequenced in a study of healthy donors' naive CD4 and CD8 T cells. TCRdb used MiXCR to reprocess the reads, holding one entry per CDR3 protein. Seen here are roughly 200,000 distinct CDR3 sequences, over 60% observed once, and the top ten hold 2% to 2.5%. The specimen sequenced was naive CD4+ and CD8+ T cells sorted from blood, pooled from several donors. Receptor source: a pool of human donors in good health; the sample pools cells from several healthy donors. Both conserved end residues are part of each CDR3. A D gene is named only where the DNA matches it firmly. Only some rows state a clone size, as once, few, many or a class for expanded clones.

D: TRBD1; size: once; J: TRBJ2-3; V: TRBV20-1; CDR3: CSAQFGTGVKPTDTQYF; DNA: TGCAGTGCCCAATTCGGGACAGGGGTAAAGCCCACAGATACGCAGTATTTT
D: NA; size: NA; J: TRBJ1-1; V: TRBV5-5; CDR3: CASSPGRTNTEAFF; DNA: TGTGCCAGCAGCCCGGGACGGACGAACACTGAAGCTTTCTTT
D: TRBD2; size: NA; J: TRBJ2-3; V: TRBV11-2; CDR3: CASSRLAGRDTQYF; DNA: TGTGCCAGCAGCAGACTAGCGGGGCGGGATACGCAGTATTTT
D: TRBD1; size: few; J: TRBJ2-7; V: TRBV29-1; CDR3: CSVEDRQGAFYEQYF; DNA: TGCAGCGTTGAAGATCGGCAGGGGGCCTTCTACGAGCAGTACTTC
D: NA; size: NA; J: TRBJ2-7; V: TRBV6-2/TRBV6-3; CDR3: CASRPSRGLPPEQYF; DNA: TGTGCCAGCAGGCCTTCGAGGGGACTTCCCCCCGAGCAGTACTTC
D: NA; size: once; J: TRBJ1-1; V: TRBV19; CDR3: CASRQGQGSEAFF; DNA: TGTGCCAGTAGGCAGGGGCAGGGCTCTGAAGCTTTCTTT
D: NA; size: few; J: TRBJ2-5; V: TRBV5-4; CDR3: CASSGPGLQTQETQYF; DNA: TGTGCCAGCAGCGGCCCGGGACTGCAGACCCAAGAGACCCAGTACTTC
D: TRBD2; size: few; J: TRBJ2-2; V: TRBV29-1; CDR3: CSVVDLAGYTGELFF; DNA: TGCAGCGTTGTGGATCTAGCGGGTTATACCGGGGAGCTGTTTTTT
D: TRBD1; size: NA; J: TRBJ2-7; V: TRBV12-3/TRBV12-4; CDR3: CASGHGTDYEQYF; DNA: TGTGCTAGTGGCCACGGGACAGACTACGAGCAGTACTTC
D: NA; size: few; J: TRBJ1-2; V: TRBV27; CDR3: CASGTGYGYTF; DNA: TGTGCCAGCGGGACGGGCTATGGCTACACCTTC
D: NA; size: NA; J: TRBJ1-5; V: TRBV19; CDR3: CASGLANQPQHF; DNA: TGTGCCTCTGGACTCGCCAATCAGCCCCAGCATTTT
D: TRBD2; size: NA; J: TRBJ2-1; V: TRBV29-1; CDR3: CSVDGLAGGYNEQFF; DNA: TGCAGCGTTGACGGACTAGCGGGAGGTTACAATGAGCAGTTCTTC
D: TRBD1; size: NA; J: TRBJ2-7; V: TRBV27; CDR3: CASSLGTGVYEQYF; DNA: TGTGCCAGCAGTCTCGGGACAGGGGTCTACGAGCAGTACTTC
D: NA; size: NA; J: TRBJ1-3; V: TRBV6-5; CDR3: CASAQGSGNTIYF; DNA: TGTGCCAGCGCCCAGGGCTCTGGAAACACCATATATTTT